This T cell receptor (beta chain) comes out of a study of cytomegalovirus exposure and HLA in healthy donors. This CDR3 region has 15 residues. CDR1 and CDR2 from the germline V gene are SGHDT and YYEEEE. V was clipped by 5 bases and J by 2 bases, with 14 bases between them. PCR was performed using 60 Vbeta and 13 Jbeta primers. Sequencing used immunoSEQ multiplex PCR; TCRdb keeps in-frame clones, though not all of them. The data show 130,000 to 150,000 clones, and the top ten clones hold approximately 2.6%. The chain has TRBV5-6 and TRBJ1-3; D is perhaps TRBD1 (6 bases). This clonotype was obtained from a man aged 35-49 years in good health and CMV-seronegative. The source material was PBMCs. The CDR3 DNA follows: TGTGCCAGCAGGTCCGCAGGGGCCCCTGGAAACACCATATATTTT. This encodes CASRSAGAPGNTIYF.